This T cell receptor beta chain was profiled in a study of Graves' ophthalmopathy and Graves' hyperthyroidism. The authors amplified TCR beta CDR3 regions, and they did so from RNA transcripts for repertoire sequencing. RT-PCR with HTBI primers came first, then second-round multiplex PCR. TCRdb used MiXCR to reprocess the multiplex PCR reads, holding one entry per CDR3 protein. The sample includes just over 600,000 distinct CDR3 sequences, approximately 21% of them seen just once. CDR3 size: 15 residues. V gave up 5 bases and J gave up 2 bases, with 15 bases separating them. Germline CDR1 reads MGHRA; CDR2 reads YSYEKL. This clonotype has a handful of counts. Ophthalmopathy absent within 18 months of follow-up marked hyperthyroidism as stable.

The sample comprised peripheral blood. This chain joins TRBV4-1 and TRBJ1-2, with a weak D call TRBD1 (6 bases). The receptor was isolated from a young woman with stable Graves' hyperthyroidism. Some clones in this sample may be carry-over from other donors' samples. The CDR3: CASSAWGGANYGYTF. CDR3 nucleotides: TGCGCCAGCAGCGCCTGGGGGGGGGCGAACTATGGCTACACCTTC.